The rows below give T cell receptor beta chains drawn from one sample of a study of cytomegalovirus exposure and HLA in healthy donors. Sequenced by immunoSEQ multiplex PCR; TCRdb stores in-frame clones only, minus some. Of around 120,000 clones listed, around 79% are singletons. The sample taken for sequencing was PBMCs. The source is a woman aged 40 to 49 in good health and CMV-seronegative. Both conserved end residues are part of each CDR3. Each record gives: CDR3 DNA, CDR3 protein, V gene, clone size, D gene, J gene. A D gene is named only where the DNA matches it firmly. Expanded clones get a size class; other rows say once, few or many, or leave the size out.

cdr3_nt: TGTGCCAGCAGCTCCCCGGTTGACGCGGTGTCCTACAATGAGCAGTTCTTC
cdr3_aa: CASSSPVDAVSYNEQFF
v_call: TRBV11-2
clone_size: once
d_call: NA
j_call: TRBJ2-1

cdr3_nt: TGTGCCAGCTCGTGGCGGGCCCTGGGAGATACGCAGTATTTT
cdr3_aa: CASSWRALGDTQYF
v_call: TRBV6-5
clone_size: NA
d_call: NA
j_call: TRBJ2-3

cdr3_nt: TGTGCCAGCAGCTTAGGGACAGGGGAAGATACGCAGTATTTT
cdr3_aa: CASSLGTGEDTQYF
v_call: TRBV7-9
clone_size: NA
d_call: TRBD1
j_call: TRBJ2-3

cdr3_nt: TGTGCCAGTAGTTCAGGGTTCTCCTACGAGCAGTACTTC
cdr3_aa: CASSSGFSYEQYF
v_call: TRBV19
clone_size: once
d_call: NA
j_call: TRBJ2-7

cdr3_nt: TGCGCCAGCAGCCAAGAGGCCAGGGGAAATTCACCCCTCCACTTT
cdr3_aa: CASSQEARGNSPLHF
v_call: TRBV4-1
clone_size: once
d_call: NA
j_call: TRBJ1-6

cdr3_nt: TGTGCCAGCAGACAAGCCTTAGGGGGCGCAGAAAAACTGTTTTTT
cdr3_aa: CASRQALGGAEKLFF
v_call: TRBV28
clone_size: NA
d_call: TRBD1
j_call: TRBJ1-4

cdr3_nt: TGTGCCAGCAGCGTCTACCGGGATGGGGAGACCCAGTACTTC
cdr3_aa: CASSVYRDGETQYF
v_call: TRBV11-2
clone_size: NA
d_call: NA
j_call: TRBJ2-5

cdr3_nt: TGTGCCAGCAGTTTTAGGATAAGCGGGAGAAACTACGAGCAGTACTTC
cdr3_aa: CASSFRISGRNYEQYF
v_call: TRBV28
clone_size: NA
d_call: TRBD2
j_call: TRBJ2-7

cdr3_nt: TGTGCCGCATTAAAACGGGGACAAGAGACCCAGTACTTC
cdr3_aa: CAALKRGQETQYF
v_call: TRBV2
clone_size: NA
d_call: NA
j_call: TRBJ2-5

cdr3_nt: TGTGCCAGCAGCCAAGGGAGGACTAGCGGGAGAAACAATGAGCAGTTCTTC
cdr3_aa: CASSQGRTSGRNNEQFF
v_call: TRBV4-2
clone_size: NA
d_call: TRBD2
j_call: TRBJ2-1

cdr3_nt: TGTGCCAGTAGTATTCCGGGACTTTACAATGAGCAGTTCTTC
cdr3_aa: CASSIPGLYNEQFF
v_call: TRBV19
clone_size: once
d_call: NA
j_call: TRBJ2-1

cdr3_nt: TGTGCCAGCAGTTCTCCGGGGACTAGCGGGAGTCGGACAGATACGCAGTATTTT
cdr3_aa: CASSSPGTSGSRTDTQYF
v_call: TRBV28
clone_size: NA
d_call: TRBD2
j_call: TRBJ2-3

cdr3_nt: TGTGCCAGCAGTTCGGACAGGGGTTGGGAAAAACTGTTTTTT
cdr3_aa: CASSSDRGWEKLFF
v_call: TRBV28
clone_size: NA
d_call: TRBD1
j_call: TRBJ1-4

cdr3_nt: TGTGCCAGCTCACCAAATCAGGCCAACGTCCTGACTTTC
cdr3_aa: CASSPNQANVLTF
v_call: TRBV18
clone_size: NA
d_call: NA
j_call: TRBJ2-6

cdr3_nt: TGCGCCAGCAGCTTCTCCGGGGGGACTAATGAAAAACTGTTTTTT
cdr3_aa: CASSFSGGTNEKLFF
v_call: TRBV5-1
clone_size: NA
d_call: NA
j_call: TRBJ1-4

cdr3_nt: TGTGCCAGCAGTTTGGGTGGAGGAAGCGGGAGTTACGAGCAGTACTTC
cdr3_aa: CASSLGGGSGSYEQYF
v_call: TRBV28
clone_size: NA
d_call: TRBD2
j_call: TRBJ2-7

cdr3_nt: TGTGCCAGCAGGCTACAGGCCGTCCCCTATACGCAGTATTTT
cdr3_aa: CASRLQAVPYTQYF
v_call: TRBV2
clone_size: NA
d_call: NA
j_call: TRBJ2-3

cdr3_nt: TGTGCCAGCTCACCACCCGGACAGAACTATGGCTACACCTTC
cdr3_aa: CASSPPGQNYGYTF
v_call: TRBV18
clone_size: NA
d_call: NA
j_call: TRBJ1-2

cdr3_nt: TGTGCCAGTCTCCCACGTGGACTAGCGGGAAATGAGCAGTTCTTC
cdr3_aa: CASLPRGLAGNEQFF
v_call: TRBV19
clone_size: NA
d_call: TRBD2
j_call: TRBJ2-1

cdr3_nt: TGTGCCAGCAGCTTAAACCAGATGTCCACAGATACGCAGTATTTT
cdr3_aa: CASSLNQMSTDTQYF
v_call: TRBV7-6
clone_size: once
d_call: NA
j_call: TRBJ2-3

cdr3_nt: TGTGCCAGCAACCAAGCGGGAGAGGGCTCAGATACGCAGTATTTT
cdr3_aa: CASNQAGEGSDTQYF
v_call: TRBV6-1
clone_size: NA
d_call: TRBD2
j_call: TRBJ2-3

cdr3_nt: TGTGCCAGCAGGACGTCAGGGGACTACGAGCAGTACTTC
cdr3_aa: CASRTSGDYEQYF
v_call: TRBV7-2
clone_size: NA
d_call: NA
j_call: TRBJ2-7

cdr3_nt: TGTGCCAGCCAGCTCAGGATTCCGGGGAACGATTCACCCCTCCACTTT
cdr3_aa: CASQLRIPGNDSPLHF
v_call: TRBV2
clone_size: NA
d_call: NA
j_call: TRBJ1-6

cdr3_nt: TGTGCCAGTAGCGACTGGGGGTCTAGCGGAAACACCGGGGAGCTGTTTTTT
cdr3_aa: CASSDWGSSGNTGELFF
v_call: TRBV19
clone_size: NA
d_call: TRBD2
j_call: TRBJ2-2

cdr3_nt: TGTGCCAGCAGTTTGGGATCGCCCGGGACAGGGAAGCCTGGGGCCAACGTCCTGACTTTC
cdr3_aa: CASSLGSPGTGKPGANVLTF
v_call: TRBV28
clone_size: NA
d_call: TRBD1
j_call: TRBJ2-6

cdr3_nt: TGTGCCAGCAGTTACTCCGGACAGGGCTACAATGAGCAGTTCTTC
cdr3_aa: CASSYSGQGYNEQFF
v_call: TRBV27
clone_size: NA
d_call: TRBD1
j_call: TRBJ2-1

cdr3_nt: TGTGCCAGCAGCGTAGGTTTGACTAGCGGGAGGGACAATGAGCAGTTCTTC
cdr3_aa: CASSVGLTSGRDNEQFF
v_call: TRBV9
clone_size: NA
d_call: TRBD2
j_call: TRBJ2-1